This T cell receptor (beta chain) comes out of a study of cytomegalovirus exposure and HLA in healthy donors. 13 Jbeta primers and 60 Vbeta primers were used for the PCR. The protocol was immunoSEQ multiplex PCR, while the TCRdb copy is restricted to in-frame clones and leaves out a portion. In all, the sample yields 150,000 to 200,000 clones. This CDR3 comprises 13 residues. V gave up 5 bases and J gave up 8 bases; unmatched junction bases: 7. Germline V lookup: CDR1 SQVTM, CDR2 ANQGSEA. Notes on this clone: The antigen remains undetermined.

Study results and caveats: Solely CMV serostatus was available to characterize immune exposure.

The clonotype originates from a woman under 30 in good health and CMV-seropositive. J is TRBJ1-1 and V is TRBV29-1; 11 bases are a match to TRBD1. Source material: PBMCs. DNA for the CDR3: TGCAGCGTTAGTGGGACAGGGGGTAAGGAAGCTTTCTTT. Amino acid sequence: CSVSGTGGKEAFF.